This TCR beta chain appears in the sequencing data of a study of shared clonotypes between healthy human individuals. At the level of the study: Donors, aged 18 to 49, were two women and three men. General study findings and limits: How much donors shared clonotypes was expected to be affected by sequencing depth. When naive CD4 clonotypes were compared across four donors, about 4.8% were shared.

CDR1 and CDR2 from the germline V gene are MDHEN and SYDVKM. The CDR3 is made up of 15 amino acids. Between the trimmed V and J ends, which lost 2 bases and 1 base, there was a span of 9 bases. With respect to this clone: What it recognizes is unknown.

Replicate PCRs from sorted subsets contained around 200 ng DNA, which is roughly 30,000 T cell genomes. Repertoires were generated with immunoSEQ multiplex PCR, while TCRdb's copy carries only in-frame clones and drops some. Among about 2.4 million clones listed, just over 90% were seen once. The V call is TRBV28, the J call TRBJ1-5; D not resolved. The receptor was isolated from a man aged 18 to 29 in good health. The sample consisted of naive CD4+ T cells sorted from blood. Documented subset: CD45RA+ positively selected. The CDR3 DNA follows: TGTGCCAGCAGTTTACGAAGGAGGAGCAATCAGCCCCAGCATTTT. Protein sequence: CASSLRRRSNQPQHF.